These 14 T cell receptor beta chains were all obtained from the same sample, sequenced in a study of cytomegalovirus exposure and HLA in healthy donors. PCR amplification relied on 60 Vbeta primers (plus 13 Jbeta primers). Clones were sequenced by immunoSEQ multiplex PCR, and TCRdb holds only the in-frame ones, with some missing. Here the sample spans roughly 120,000 clones, around 70% being singletons. Sequenced material: PBMCs. All receptors derive from a woman between 40 and 50 years old in good health and CMV-seropositive.

The V call is TRBV30, the J call TRBJ2-5, with D perhaps TRBD1 (5 bases). The germline V gene has CDR1 GTSNPN and CDR2 SVGIG (reference sequence). V lost 2 bases and J lost 1, with 17 bases in between. The CDR3 length is 16 residues. The CDR3 nucleotides are TGTGCCTGGAGTCACTACAGGAGAAGAAGCCAAGAGACCCAGTACTTC. Residues: CAWSHYRRRSQETQYF.

This chain uses TRBV6-1 with TRBJ1-5, with TRBD1 as a possible D gene (5 bases). The CDR3 runs to 17 residues. In germline, CDR1 is MNHNS, CDR2 SASEGT. The germline V and J ends were trimmed by 2 bases and 2 bases, with 16 bases remaining between them. The chain's CDR3 is CASSERVGGWGNQPQHF. The CDR3 DNA follows: TGTGCCAGCAGTGAACGGGTGGGGGGATGGGGCAATCAGCCCCAGCATTTT.

The chain uses TRBV4-1 and TRBJ1-5, with D hard to call. CDR3 length equals 15 residues. Germline V gene lookup returns CDR1 MGHRA and CDR2 YSYEKL. Trimming stripped 0 bases from V and 2 bases from J, with 8 bases between. This CDR3 is CASSQDPRGNQPQHF. The CDR3 bases are TGCGCCAGCAGCCAAGACCCCCGGGGCAATCAGCCCCAGCATTTT.

As DNA, the CDR3 is TGTGCCAGCAGGTTGATGGGACAGGGGGCGCCGGATACTGAAGCTTTCTTT. Translating it yields CASRLMGQGAPDTEAFF. This chain connects TRBV7-3 to TRBJ1-1; 12 nucleotides agree with TRBD1. Germline V CDR1 and CDR2: SGHTA, FQGTGA. Unmatched junction bases numbered 13, after V lost 6 bases and J lost 5 bases. The length of the CDR3 is 17 residues.

The rearrangement links TRBV6-6 to TRBJ1-2; D unresolved. V was cut by 4 bases and J by 6 bases, with 6 bases left in between. This CDR3 is built from 11 residues. Germline V lookup: CDR1 MNHNY, CDR2 SVGAGI (reference sequence). The CDR3 DNA follows: TGTGCCAGCAGTTCCTCCGATGGCTACACCTTC. Its translation: CASSSSDGYTF.

The V gene is TRBV15, the J gene TRBJ2-3; TRBD1 aligns across 9 bases. This CDR3 has 15 residues. V shed 8 bases, J shed 1 base, and the junction held 7 bases outside the gene matches. In germline, CDR1 is LNHNV, CDR2 YYDKDF (reference sequence). DNA of the CDR3: TGTGCCACCGGGGTACAGGGGGCGCGCACAGATACGCAGTATTTT. Its protein product is CATGVQGARTDTQYF.

V usage is TRBV6-1 and J usage is TRBJ1-1, with no clear D. Trimming shortened V by 6 bases and J by 4 bases, and 12 bases separated the two germline ends. The germline V gene encodes CDR1 MNHNS and CDR2 SASEGT. This CDR3 is built from 13 residues. CDR3 residues: CASRAGSVTEAFF. The CDR3 DNA reads TGTGCCAGCAGGGCGGGGTCGGTCACTGAAGCTTTCTTT.

The chain links TRBV2 to TRBJ1-6, with 7 bases identical to TRBD1. Germline values: CDR1 SNHLY, CDR2 FYNNEI. V dropped 4 bases and J dropped 16; count of bases not matched to a gene: 7. The CDR3 spans 12 residues. The CDR3 loop reads CASSATGTALHF. In DNA form, the CDR3 reads TGTGCCAGCAGTGCTACCGGGACAGCACTCCACTTT.

The rearrangement uses TRBV9 and TRBJ2-1, with 8 bases lining up with TRBD2. The V and J ends lost 4 bases and 3 bases, in that order; junction bases with no gene match: 9. CDR1 and CDR2 from the germline V gene are SGDLS and YYNGEE. This CDR3 region has 16 residues. The CDR3: CASSPGIGGGYNEQFF. CDR3 nucleotides: TGTGCCAGCAGCCCCGGCATCGGGGGGGGCTACAATGAGCAGTTCTTC.

This clone was seen just once. This chain connects TRBV7-2 to TRBJ2-3; D not resolved. Per the germline V gene, CDR1 is SGHTA and CDR2 is FQGNSA. The CDR3 is 14 amino acids. The ends were cut back, 5 bases at V and 1 base at J, with 10 bases in the middle. This CDR3 reads CASSLDSGTDTQYF. The DNA of the CDR3 is TGTGCCAGCAGCCTCGACTCCGGCACAGATACGCAGTATTTT.

The rearrangement joins TRBV28 to TRBJ2-3; 7 bases map to TRBD2. CDR1 and CDR2 from the germline V gene are MDHEN and SYDVKM. V trimming: 11 bases; J trimming: 3 bases; junction bases outside the gene matches: 11. The CDR3 spans 14 residues. The CDR3: CASTRGGPTDTQYF. In DNA form, the CDR3 reads TGTGCCTCCACGCGGGGAGGGCCTACAGATACGCAGTATTTT.

This clone was observed a handful of times. This chain links TRBV20-1 with TRBJ1-1, with a possible D match to TRBD1 (5 bases). Germline V gives CDR1 DFQATT, CDR2 SNEGSKA (reference sequence). V was shortened by 4 bases and J by 10 bases, with 13 bases between the two germline ends. CDR3 length: 11 residues. The CDR3 region is CSANLQGRAFF. DNA of the CDR3: TGCAGTGCTAATCTCCAGGGTAGAGCTTTCTTT.

V gene TRBV7-2 combines with J gene TRBJ1-2; D gene uncertain. The ends were cut back, 1 base at V and 8 bases at J, with 11 bases in the middle. The CDR3 extends over 13 amino acids. CDR1 and CDR2 from the germline V gene are SGHTA and FQGNSA. The CDR3 loop reads CASSLDDIRGYTF. CDR3 coding DNA: TGTGCCAGCAGCTTAGATGACATCCGGGGCTACACCTTC.

This rearrangement joins TRBV7-8 to TRBJ2-7, with 8 bases identical to TRBD1. V was pared by 5 bases and J by 4 bases, with 7 bases of the junction left unmatched. Germline CDR1 reads SGHVS; CDR2 reads FQNEAQ. CDR3 length equals 14 residues. The DNA for the CDR3 is TGTGCCAGCAGCAGGGACAGGCAGGATTACGAGCAGTACTTC. Translated: CASSRDRQDYEQYF.